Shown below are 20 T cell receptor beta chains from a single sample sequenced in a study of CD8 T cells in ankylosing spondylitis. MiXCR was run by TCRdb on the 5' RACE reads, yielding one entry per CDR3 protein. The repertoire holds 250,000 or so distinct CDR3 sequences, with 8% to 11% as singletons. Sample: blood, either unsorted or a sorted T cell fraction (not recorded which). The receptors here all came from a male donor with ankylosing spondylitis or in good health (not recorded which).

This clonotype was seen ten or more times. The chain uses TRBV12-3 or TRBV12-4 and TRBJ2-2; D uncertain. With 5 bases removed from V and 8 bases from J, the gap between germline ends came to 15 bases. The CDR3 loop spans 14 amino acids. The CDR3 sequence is CASSRDSLPGELFF. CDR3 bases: TGTGCCAGCAGTCGAGACTCCCTACCGGGGGAGCTGTTTTTT.

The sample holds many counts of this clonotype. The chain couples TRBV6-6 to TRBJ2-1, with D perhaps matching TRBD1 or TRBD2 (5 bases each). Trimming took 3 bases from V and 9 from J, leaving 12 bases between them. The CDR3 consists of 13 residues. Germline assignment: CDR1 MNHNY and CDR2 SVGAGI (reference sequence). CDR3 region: CASSYRGVGEQFF. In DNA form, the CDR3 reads TGTGCCAGCAGTTATAGGGGAGTGGGTGAGCAGTTCTTC.

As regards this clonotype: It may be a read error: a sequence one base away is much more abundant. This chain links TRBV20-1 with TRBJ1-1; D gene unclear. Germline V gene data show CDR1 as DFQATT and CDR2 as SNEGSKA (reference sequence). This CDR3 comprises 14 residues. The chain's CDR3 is CSTSPTQANTEAFF. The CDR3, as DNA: TGCAGTACTAGTCCCACACAAGCGAACACTGAAGCTTTCTTT.

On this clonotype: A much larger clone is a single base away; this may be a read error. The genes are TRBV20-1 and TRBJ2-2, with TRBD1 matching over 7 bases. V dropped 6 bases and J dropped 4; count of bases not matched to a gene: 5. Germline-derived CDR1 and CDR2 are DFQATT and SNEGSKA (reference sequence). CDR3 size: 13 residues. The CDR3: CSAGTDLTGELFF. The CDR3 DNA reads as TGCAGTGCCGGGACAGACCTCACCGGGGAGCTGTTTTTT.

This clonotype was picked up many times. The CDR3 reads CAIRDGTNEKLFF. CDR3 in DNA: TGTGCCATCAGAGACGGGACTAATGAAAAACTGTTTTTT. J is TRBJ1-4 and V is TRBV10-3; D gene ambiguous. This CDR3 comprises 13 residues. Germline-derived CDR1 and CDR2 are ENHRY and SYGVKD. V shed 6 bases and J shed 2 bases, with 7 bases lying between them.

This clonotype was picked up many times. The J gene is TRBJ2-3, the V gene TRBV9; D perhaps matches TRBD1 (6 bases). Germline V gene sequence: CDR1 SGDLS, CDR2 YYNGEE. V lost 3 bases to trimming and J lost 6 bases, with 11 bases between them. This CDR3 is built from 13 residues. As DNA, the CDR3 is TGTGCCAGCAGCGAGGGGGATCAGGATACGCAGTATTTT. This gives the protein CASSEGDQDTQYF.

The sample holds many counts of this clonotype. As DNA, the CDR3 is TGTGCCAGCAAGGGCTACTACGAGCAGTACTTC. It encodes CASKGYYEQYF. The chain joins TRBV12-3 or TRBV12-4 to TRBJ2-7; D remains unclear. V dropped 7 bases and J dropped 3 bases, with 7 bases sitting between them. This CDR3 spans 11 amino acids.

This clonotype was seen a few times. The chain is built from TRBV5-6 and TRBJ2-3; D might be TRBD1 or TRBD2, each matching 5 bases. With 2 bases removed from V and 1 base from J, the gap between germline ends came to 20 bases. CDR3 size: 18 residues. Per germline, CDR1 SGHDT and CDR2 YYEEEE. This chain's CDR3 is CASSFPEGSPLGTDTQYF. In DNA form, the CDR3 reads TGTGCCAGCAGCTTCCCCGAGGGGAGCCCGTTGGGCACAGATACGCAGTATTTT.

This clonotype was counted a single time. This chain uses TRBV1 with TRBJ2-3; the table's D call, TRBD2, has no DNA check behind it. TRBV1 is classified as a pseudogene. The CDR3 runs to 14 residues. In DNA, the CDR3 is TGCACCAGCAGCCGGAGCGGGGGGCTAGATACGCAGTATTTT. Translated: CTSSRSGGLDTQYF.

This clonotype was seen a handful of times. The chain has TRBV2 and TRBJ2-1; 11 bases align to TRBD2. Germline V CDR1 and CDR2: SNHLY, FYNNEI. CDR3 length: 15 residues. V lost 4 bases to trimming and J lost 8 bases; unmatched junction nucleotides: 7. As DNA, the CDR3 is TGTGCCAGCAGTGGGACTAGCGGGCCCAGGCATGAGCAGTTCTTC. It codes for CASSGTSGPRHEQFF.

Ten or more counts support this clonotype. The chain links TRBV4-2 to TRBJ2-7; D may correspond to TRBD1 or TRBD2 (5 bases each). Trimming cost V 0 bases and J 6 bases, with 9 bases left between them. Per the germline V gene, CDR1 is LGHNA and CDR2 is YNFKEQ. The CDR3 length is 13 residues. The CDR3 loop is CASSQEAGSEQYF. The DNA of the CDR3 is TGTGCCAGCAGCCAAGAGGCAGGGAGCGAGCAGTACTTC.

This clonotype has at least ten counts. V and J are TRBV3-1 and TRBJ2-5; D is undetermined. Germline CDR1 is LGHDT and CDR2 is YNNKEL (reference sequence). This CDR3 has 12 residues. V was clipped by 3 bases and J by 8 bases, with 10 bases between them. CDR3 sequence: CASSQDQRTQYF. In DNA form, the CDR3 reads TGTGCCAGCAGCCAGGACCAGAGAACCCAGTACTTC.

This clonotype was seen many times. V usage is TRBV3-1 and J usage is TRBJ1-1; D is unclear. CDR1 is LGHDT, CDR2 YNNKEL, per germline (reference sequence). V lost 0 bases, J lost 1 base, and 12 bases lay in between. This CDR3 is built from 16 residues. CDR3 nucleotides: TGTGCCAGCAGCCAAGACCGTTTTTGGTCGAACACTGAAGCTTTCTTT. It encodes CASSQDRFWSNTEAFF.

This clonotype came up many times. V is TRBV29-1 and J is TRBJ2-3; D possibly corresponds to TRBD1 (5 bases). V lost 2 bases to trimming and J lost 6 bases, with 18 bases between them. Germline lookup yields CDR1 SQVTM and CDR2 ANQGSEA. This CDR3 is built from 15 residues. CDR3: CSVEMRWGRSDTQYF. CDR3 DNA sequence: TGCAGCGTTGAAATGAGATGGGGCCGTTCCGATACGCAGTATTTT.

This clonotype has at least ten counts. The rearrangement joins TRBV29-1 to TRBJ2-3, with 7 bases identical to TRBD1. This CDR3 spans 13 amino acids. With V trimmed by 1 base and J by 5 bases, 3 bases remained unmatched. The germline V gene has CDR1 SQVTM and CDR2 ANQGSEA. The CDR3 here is CSVEGQGGDTQYF. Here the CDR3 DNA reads TGCAGCGTTGAAGGACAGGGTGGAGATACGCAGTATTTT.

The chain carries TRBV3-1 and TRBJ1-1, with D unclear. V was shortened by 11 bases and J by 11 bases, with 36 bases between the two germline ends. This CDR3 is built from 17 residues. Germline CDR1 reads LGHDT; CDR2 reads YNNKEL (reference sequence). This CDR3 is CACGQPVLDEDGLEAFF. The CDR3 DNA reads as TGTGCCTGCGGCCAACCGGTCCTTGACGAGGATGGTCTAGAGGCTTTCTTT.

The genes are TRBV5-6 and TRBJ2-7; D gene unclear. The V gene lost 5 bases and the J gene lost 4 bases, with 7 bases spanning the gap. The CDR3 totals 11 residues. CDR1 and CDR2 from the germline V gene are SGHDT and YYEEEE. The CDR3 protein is CASRNGYEQYF. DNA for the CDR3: TGTGCCAGCAGGAACGGGTACGAGCAGTACTTC. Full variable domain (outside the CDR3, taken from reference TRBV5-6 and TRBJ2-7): DAGVTQSPTHLIKTRGQQVTLRCSPKSGHDTVSWYQQALGQGPQFIFQYYEEEERQRGNFPDRFSGHQFPNYSSELNVNALLLGDSALYLCASRNGYEQYFGPGTRLTVT.

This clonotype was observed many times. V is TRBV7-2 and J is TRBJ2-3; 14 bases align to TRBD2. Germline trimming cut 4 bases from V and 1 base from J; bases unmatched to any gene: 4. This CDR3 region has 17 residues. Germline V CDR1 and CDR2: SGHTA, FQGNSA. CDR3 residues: CASSWTSGGSRTDTQYF. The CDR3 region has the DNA TGTGCCAGCAGCTGGACTAGCGGGGGGTCCCGCACAGATACGCAGTATTTT.

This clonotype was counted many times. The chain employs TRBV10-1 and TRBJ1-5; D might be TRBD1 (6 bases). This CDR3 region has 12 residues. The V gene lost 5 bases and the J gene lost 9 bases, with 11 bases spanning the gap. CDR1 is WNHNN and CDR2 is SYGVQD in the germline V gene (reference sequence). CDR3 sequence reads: CASSPTGWPQHF. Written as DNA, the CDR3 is TGCGCCAGCAGTCCGACAGGTTGGCCCCAGCATTTT.

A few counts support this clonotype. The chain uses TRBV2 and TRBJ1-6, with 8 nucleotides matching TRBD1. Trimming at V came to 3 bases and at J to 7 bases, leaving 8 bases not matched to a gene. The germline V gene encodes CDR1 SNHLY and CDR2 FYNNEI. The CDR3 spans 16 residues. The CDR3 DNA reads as TGTGCCAGCAGTGACACCGGGACAGGAGACAATTCACCCCTCCACTTT. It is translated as CASSDTGTGDNSPLHF. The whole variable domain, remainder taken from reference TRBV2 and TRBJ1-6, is EPEVTQTPSHQVTQMGQEVILRCVPISNHLYFYWYRQILGQKVEFLVSFYNNEISEKSEIFDDQFSVERPDGSNFTLKIRSTKLEDSAMYFCASSDTGTGDNSPLHFGNGTRLTVT.